The rows below give T cell receptor beta chains drawn from one sample of a study of identical twins. In TCRdb, the 5' RACE reads were re-called with MiXCR into one record per CDR3 protein. The sample yields some 1,700,000 distinct CDR3 sequences, under 35% seen once. The sequenced sample was cord blood. These receptor sequences come from a newborn girl in good health. CDR3s include the opening cysteine and the closing phenylalanine or tryptophan. Fields, in order: CDR3 protein, CDR3 DNA, J gene, V gene, D gene, clone size. D genes are given only for firm matches. For some rows the clone size is stated as once, few or many, or as a class when expanded; others skip it.

CASSFPLAGPKDLDEQFF,TGTGCCAGCAGTTTCCCCCTAGCGGGGCCGAAGGACTTGGATGAGCAGTTCTTC,TRBJ2-1,TRBV12-3/TRBV12-4,TRBD2,few
CATLGQSSYEQYF,TGTGCCACCCTCGGTCAGAGCTCCTACGAGCAGTACTTC,TRBJ2-7,TRBV6-1,NA,NA
CASSPKLTSYEQYF,TGTGCCAGCAGTCCTAAACTGACTTCGTACGAGCAGTACTTC,TRBJ2-7,TRBV2,NA,few
CATLWYGELFF,TGCGCCACCTTGTGGTACGGGGAGCTGTTTTTT,TRBJ2-2,TRBV5-1,NA,NA
CSARGSETSYEQYF,TGCAGTGCTAGAGGGAGTGAGACCTCCTACGAGCAGTACTTC,TRBJ2-7,TRBV20-1,NA,few
CASGFDSSYEQYF,TGTGCCAGCGGCTTTGACAGCTCCTACGAGCAGTACTTC,TRBJ2-7,TRBV9,NA,NA
CAISEPGGGQYF,TGTGCCATCAGTGAGCCAGGGGGGGGGCAGTACTTC,TRBJ2-7,TRBV10-3,NA,few
CASSLNQGEQYF,TGTGCCAGCAGTTTAAACCAGGGCGAGCAGTACTTC,TRBJ2-7,TRBV27,NA,NA
CASSYGVTGANVLTF,TGTGCCAGCAGTTATGGGGTGACTGGGGCCAACGTCCTGACTTTC,TRBJ2-6,TRBV6-5,NA,NA
CASSQVPGFGWGEQFF,TGTGCCAGCAGCCAGGTGCCGGGATTCGGCTGGGGGGAGCAGTTCTTC,TRBJ2-1,TRBV7-9,NA,NA
CASSRIGASNEKLFF,TGCGCCAGCAGCCGGATCGGGGCTAGTAATGAAAAACTGTTTTTT,TRBJ1-4,TRBV4-1,NA,NA
CASGQAGVSEQYF,TGCGCCAGCGGACAGGCAGGGGTATCCGAGCAGTACTTC,TRBJ2-7,TRBV5-1,TRBD1,NA
CASNPSGSSYEQYF,TGTGCCAGCAACCCTAGCGGGTCCTCCTACGAGCAGTACTTC,TRBJ2-7,TRBV9,TRBD2,NA
CATSPGVADAYNEQYF,TGTGCCACCAGTCCCGGGGTAGCGGACGCCTACAATGAGCAGTACTTC,TRBJ2-7,TRBV24-1,NA,NA
CSTRQGWGEAFF,TGCAGTACTCGACAGGGGTGGGGTGAAGCTTTCTTT,TRBJ1-1,TRBV20-1,TRBD1,few
CASSSPPAGYTF,TGCGCCAGCAGCTCCCCTCCGGCGGGCTACACCTTC,TRBJ1-2,TRBV5-1,NA,NA
CSARKRGSTDTQYF,TGCAGTGCTAGGAAGCGGGGAAGCACAGATACGCAGTATTTT,TRBJ2-3,TRBV20-1,TRBD2,NA
CASSAESEQYF,TGCGCCAGCAGCGCCGAGAGCGAGCAGTACTTC,TRBJ2-7,TRBV5-1,NA,NA
CASSTHSTGGYTF,TGTGCCAGCAGTACCCACTCAACAGGGGGCTACACCTTC,TRBJ1-2,TRBV27,NA,many
CASSPPAGMDHEQYF,TGTGCCAGCAGTCCCCCCGCGGGGATGGACCACGAGCAGTACTTC,TRBJ2-7,TRBV28,NA,NA
CASSPRAGILRPVGDTQYF,TGTGCCAGCAGCCCCCGGGCGGGTATCTTGCGGCCCGTTGGAGATACGCAGTATTTT,TRBJ2-3,TRBV9,NA,NA
CSATDRGNGYTF,TGCAGTGCCACCGACAGGGGAAATGGCTACACCTTC,TRBJ1-2,TRBV20-1,TRBD1,few
CASSLGTSGSTILYEQYF,TGTGCCAGCAGTTTGGGGACTAGCGGGAGTACCATCCTCTACGAGCAGTACTTC,TRBJ2-7,TRBV28,TRBD2,NA
CSVEGTQGPGSYEQYF,TGCAGCGTTGAAGGGACCCAGGGGCCCGGTTCCTACGAGCAGTACTTC,TRBJ2-7,TRBV29-1,NA,few
CASSPSGNTGELFF,TGTGCCAGCAGCCCTAGCGGAAACACCGGGGAGCTGTTTTTT,TRBJ2-2,TRBV3-1,TRBD2,NA
CSAPPLAGGKDTQYF,TGCAGTGCTCCTCCTCTAGCGGGGGGTAAAGATACGCAGTATTTT,TRBJ2-3,TRBV20-1,TRBD2,NA
CASSESLSGANVLTF,TGTGCCAGCAGTGAAAGTCTCTCTGGGGCCAACGTCCTGACTTTC,TRBJ2-6,TRBV6-1,NA,few
CASSRLASGGLDTQYF,TGTGCCAGCAGCCGCTTGGCTAGCGGGGGATTGGATACGCAGTATTTT,TRBJ2-3,TRBV12-3/TRBV12-4,TRBD2,few
CASGLQGVTDTQYF,TGTGCTAGTGGTTTACAGGGAGTCACAGATACGCAGTATTTT,TRBJ2-3,TRBV12-5,NA,NA
CSARGSGAGSYNEQFF,TGCAGTGCTAGGGGTAGCGGTGCAGGCTCCTACAATGAGCAGTTCTTC,TRBJ2-1,TRBV20-1,NA,NA
CASSQEGLPLAKNIQYF,TGCGCCAGCAGCCAAGAGGGGCTCCCTCTAGCCAAAAACATTCAGTACTTC,TRBJ2-4,TRBV4-1,NA,NA
CSALPGQGNSPLHF,TGCAGTGCGCTCCCGGGACAGGGGAATTCACCCCTCCACTTT,TRBJ1-6,TRBV20-1,TRBD1,few
CSASTGTKSYNEQFF,TGCAGTGCCTCTACCGGGACTAAGTCCTACAATGAGCAGTTCTTC,TRBJ2-1,TRBV20-1,TRBD2,few
CASSQGRGGKTQYF,TGTGCCAGCAGCCAAGGCAGGGGAGGGAAGACCCAGTACTTC,TRBJ2-5,TRBV3-1,NA,NA
CASTRAPLTDTQYF,TGTGCCAGCACCAGGGCCCCACTCACAGATACGCAGTATTTT,TRBJ2-3,TRBV27,NA,few
CASSLDPGQNTEAFF,TGTGCCAGCAGCTTAGATCCGGGGCAGAACACTGAAGCTTTCTTT,TRBJ1-1,TRBV11-2,NA,NA
CASSEAPGIGEQYF,TGTGCCAGCAGTGAAGCTCCAGGGATAGGCGAGCAGTACTTC,TRBJ2-7,TRBV2,NA,few
CASSQGTGTSGYEQYF,TGTGCCAGCAGCCAAGGAACGGGGACTAGCGGTTACGAGCAGTACTTC,TRBJ2-7,TRBV4-2,TRBD2,NA
CASSGVTGNQPQHF,TGTGCCAGCAGTGGGGTCACAGGCAATCAGCCCCAGCATTTT,TRBJ1-5,TRBV2,NA,few
CASSKKTSGRSIYEQYF,TGTGCCAGTAGCAAAAAGACTAGCGGGAGGAGTATATACGAGCAGTACTTC,TRBJ2-7,TRBV2,TRBD2,NA
CASSLNPGTDYEQYF,TGCGCCAGCAGCTTGAACCCCGGGACCGATTACGAGCAGTACTTC,TRBJ2-7,TRBV5-1,NA,few
CASSLALASGYNEQFF,TGTGCCAGCAGCTTGGCCCTAGCGTCGGGTTACAATGAGCAGTTCTTC,TRBJ2-1,TRBV5-6,NA,few
CSAREQGKGNQPQHF,TGCAGTGCTAGAGAACAGGGTAAGGGCAATCAGCCCCAGCATTTT,TRBJ1-5,TRBV20-1,NA,NA
CASSWTGLAKNIQYF,TGTGCCAGCAGTTGGACAGGCCTAGCCAAAAACATTCAGTACTTC,TRBJ2-4,TRBV6-6,TRBD1,NA
CATSDPGQGANYEQYF,TGTGCCACCAGTGATCCAGGACAGGGGGCTAATTACGAGCAGTACTTC,TRBJ2-7,TRBV24-1,TRBD1,few
CASISQGSPYEQYF,TGTGCCAGCATATCGCAGGGTTCCCCCTACGAGCAGTACTTC,TRBJ2-7,TRBV2,NA,few